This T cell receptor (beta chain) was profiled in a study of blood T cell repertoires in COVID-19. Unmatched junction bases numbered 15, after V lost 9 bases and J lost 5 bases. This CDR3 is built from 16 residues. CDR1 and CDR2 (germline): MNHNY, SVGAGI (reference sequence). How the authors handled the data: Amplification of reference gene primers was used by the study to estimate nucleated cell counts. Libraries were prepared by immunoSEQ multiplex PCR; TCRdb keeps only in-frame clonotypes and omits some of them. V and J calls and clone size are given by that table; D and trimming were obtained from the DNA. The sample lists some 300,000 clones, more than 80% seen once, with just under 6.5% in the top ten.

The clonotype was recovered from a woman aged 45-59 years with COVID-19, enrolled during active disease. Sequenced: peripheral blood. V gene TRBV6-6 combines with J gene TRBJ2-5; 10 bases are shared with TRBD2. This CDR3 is CASQGASGSFRETQYF. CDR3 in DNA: TGTGCCAGTCAGGGGGCTAGCGGGAGTTTCAGGGAGACCCAGTACTTC.